These 8 T cell receptor beta chains share one sample of origin, sequenced in a study of blood T cells in healthy people across ages (dated by TCRdb to about 2015). The method was 5' RACE. The sample was run on an Illumina HiSeq 2500. A second roughly 7 to 11 cycle PCR used a sample-barcoded 5' primer and a J-beta primer mix. The public reads were quality trimmed at Q25 with fastp and then assembled into clones with MiXCR by TCRdb, keeping productive beta chains. When rows share a CDR3 protein, they turn into one entry using the most common DNA and genes. The sample table lists roughly 800,000 distinct CDR3 sequences, about 25% of them with a count of one. The ten largest clones add up to 9.4% of the sample. These same data were also listed under a study on T cells of mothers and their children.

The sequenced material came from blood. These receptors all stem from a boy younger than 18 in good health.

This clonotype was picked up one time. CDR3 DNA: TGTGCCAGCACCCTGGGAGGGAACGGAAACACCATATATTTT. This gives the protein CASTLGGNGNTIYF. V and J are TRBV7-2 and TRBJ1-3; D call uncertain. The germline CDR1 and CDR2 sequences are SGHTA and FQGNSA. This CDR3 has 14 amino acids. The germline V and J ends were trimmed by 7 bases and 4 bases, with 14 bases remaining between them.

A remark on this clonotype: Germline and junction disagree at one end, which may indicate a read error. This chain uses TRBV20-1 with TRBJ2-3; D gene uncertain. Looked up from germline, CDR1 is DFQATT and CDR2 is SNEGSKA (reference sequence). CDR3 length equals 14 residues. CDR3 residues: CSAREERLTDTQYF. The CDR3 bases are TGCAGTGCGAGAGAGGAGCGACTGACAGATACGCAGTATTTT.

V gene TRBV12-3 or TRBV12-4 combines with J gene TRBJ2-1; TRBD2 agrees at 13 bases. The CDR3 is 17 amino acids. J lost 8 bases, V lost 3 bases, and 10 bases had no gene match. The CDR3 nucleotides read TGTGCCAGCAGTTTTTGTACTAGCGGGAGGGCGTGCGATGAGCAGTTCTTC. Translation gives CASSFCTSGRACDEQFF.

The rearrangement links TRBV6-6 to TRBJ1-5; D might be TRBD1 (5 bases). The V end was cut by 6 bases, the J end by 3 bases, with 12 bases between. This CDR3 is built from 14 residues. Germline V lookup: CDR1 MNHNY, CDR2 SVGAGI (reference sequence). CDR3 nucleotides: TGTGCCAGCAGGGACGCAGGGAACAATCAGCCCCAGCATTTT. This sequence encodes CASRDAGNNQPQHF.

Regarding this clonotype: The junction departs from the called germline gene at one end, perhaps through a read error. V usage is TRBV7-9 and J usage is TRBJ2-1; 11 bases are a match to TRBD2. The J call may be in error: the DNA end matches TRBJ2-5 better. The germline V gene has CDR1 SEHNR and CDR2 FQNEAQ (reference sequence). This CDR3 is built from 16 residues. CDR3 sequence reads: CASSPRLAGSQEAQYF. As DNA, the CDR3 is TGTGCCAGCAGCCCCCGACTAGCGGGGAGCCAAGAGGCCCAGTACTTC.

CDR3 coding DNA: TGTGCCAGCTCACCACGGTCCCCTTATGGGCAGTTCTCCTACGAGCAGTACTTC. Protein sequence: CASSPRSPYGQFSYEQYF. The gene calls are TRBV18 and TRBJ2-7; D is unresolved. V gave up 1 base and J gave up 0 bases, with 19 bases separating them. Per the germline V gene, CDR1 is KGHSH and CDR2 is LQKENI. This CDR3 is built from 18 residues.

In its sample, this clonotype was seen a few times. The chain uses TRBV7-2 and TRBJ2-5; D is possibly TRBD1 or TRBD2 (5 bases each). V lost 5 bases and J lost 2, with 15 bases in between. CDR1 and CDR2 (germline): SGHTA, FQGNSA. CDR3 length: 15 amino acids. CDR3 in amino acids: CASSRRGSLQETQYF. The CDR3 region has the DNA TGTGCCAGCAGCCGCCGGGGCAGTCTACAAGAGACCCAGTACTTC.

This clonotype was detected a few times. The V call is TRBV7-2, the J call TRBJ1-3; TRBD1 might be the D (6 bases). CDR1 and CDR2 from the germline V gene are SGHTA and FQGNSA. Trimming pared 3 bases from V and 0 bases from J, leaving 12 bases between. This CDR3 region has 16 residues. CDR3 DNA: TGTGCCAGCAGCTTGGAGACAGGCTACTCTGGAAACACCATATATTTT. It encodes CASSLETGYSGNTIYF.